This passage covers 29 T cell receptor beta chains from one sample sequenced in a study of cytotoxic CD8 clonotypes in ibrutinib-treated CLL. The data were produced by immunoSEQ multiplex PCR, yet TCRdb's version contains in-frame clones alone and is incomplete. The table has some 290,000 clones, roughly 80% seen once. Sample: PBMCs, taken before ibrutinib treatment. Receptors originate from a human donor with chronic lymphocytic leukemia.

V gene TRBV18 combines with J gene TRBJ2-7; 9 bases line up with TRBD1. Losses at the gene ends were 3 bases for V and 5 bases for J; bases not matched to a gene: 8. The CDR3 totals 15 residues. The germline V gene encodes CDR1 KGHSH and CDR2 LQKENI. CDR3 nucleotides: TGTGCCAGCTCACCCTCCGGACAGGGGATCCACGAGCAGTACTTC. Protein sequence: CASSPSGQGIHEQYF. The whole variable domain, remainder taken from reference TRBV18 and TRBJ2-7, is NAGVMQNPRHLVRRRGQEARLRCSPMKGHSHVYWYRQLPEEGLKFMVYLQKENIIDESGMPKERFSAEFPKEGPSILRIQQVVRGDSAAYFCASSPSGQGIHEQYFGPGTRLTVT.

This clone appeared once. The chain recombines TRBV6-6 with TRBJ1-3, with D maybe TRBD1 (5 bases). CDR1 and CDR2 from the germline V gene are MNHNY and SVGAGI (reference sequence). V was shortened by 6 bases and J by 4 bases, with 19 bases between the two germline ends. This CDR3 has 16 amino acids. CDR3: CASSYGGGASGNTIYF. The CDR3 bases are TGTGCCAGCAGCTACGGCGGCGGGGCGAGCGGAAACACCATATATTTT.

The rearrangement links TRBV7-3 to TRBJ2-3; 8 nucleotides align to TRBD1. Looked up from germline, CDR1 is SGHTA and CDR2 is FQGTGA. The CDR3 consists of 15 residues. Trimming removed 5 bases from V and 2 bases from J; junction bases left unmatched: 6. This CDR3 reads CASSLRDRTTDTQYF. As DNA, the CDR3 is TGTGCCAGCAGCCTACGGGACAGGACCACAGATACGCAGTATTTT. Using reference TRBV7-3 and TRBJ2-3 for the parts outside the CDR3, the full variable domain is GAGVSQTPSNKVTEKGKYVELRCDPISGHTALYWYRQSLGQGPEFLIYFQGTGAADDSGLPNDRFFAVRPEGSVSTLKIQRTERGDSAVYLCASSLRDRTTDTQYFGPGTRLTVL.

There are a few counts of this clone. This chain links TRBV7-2 with TRBJ2-7; D may match TRBD1 or TRBD2 (5 bases each). The CDR3 sequence is 14 residues long. V lost 8 bases to trimming and J lost 0 bases, with 14 bases between them. CDR1 SGHTA and CDR2 FQGNSA come from the germline V gene. This chain's CDR3 is CASALTGRSYEQYF. As DNA, the CDR3 is TGTGCCAGCGCCCTGACGGGGCGCTCCTACGAGCAGTACTTC.

The V gene is TRBV7-9, the J gene TRBJ2-1; D assignment may be TRBD1 or TRBD2 (5 bases each). In germline, CDR1 is SEHNR, CDR2 FQNEAQ (reference sequence). Trimming pared 5 bases from V and 7 bases from J, leaving 15 bases between. There are 14 residues in the CDR3. This chain's CDR3 is CASSGLGVRNEQFF. CDR3 DNA sequence: TGTGCCAGCAGCGGACTGGGGGTGAGGAATGAGCAGTTCTTC.

The count of this clone is one. The chain recombines TRBV2 with TRBJ2-3; D is possibly TRBD2 (6 bases). Trimming cost V 10 bases and J 1 base, with 21 bases left between them. From germline, CDR1 is SNHLY and CDR2 FYNNEI. This CDR3 has 16 amino acids. In DNA form, the CDR3 reads TGTGCCATCCCCGCGGGGTCGGCGGGCCGCACAGATACGCAGTATTTT. It codes for CAIPAGSAGRTDTQYF.

By proportion, this clone is medium-sized. The chain joins TRBV30 to TRBJ1-1, with D possibly TRBD1 on 5 matching bases. Germline V gene data show CDR1 as GTSNPN and CDR2 as SVGIG (reference sequence). V gave up 3 bases and J gave up 5 bases, with 13 bases separating them. The CDR3 covers 13 residues. CDR3 in DNA: TGTGCCTGGAGGGCAAAGGGGTGGACTGAAGCTTTCTTT. Its protein product is CAWRAKGWTEAFF.

This chain links TRBV9 with TRBJ1-2, with D unclear. The germline CDR1 and CDR2 sequences are SGDLS and YYNGEE. The V gene lost 0 bases and the J gene lost 8 bases, with 11 bases spanning the gap. This CDR3 is 13 amino acids long. CDR3 in amino acids: CASSVGVGDGYTF. In DNA form, the CDR3 reads TGTGCCAGCAGCGTAGGAGTGGGTGACGGCTACACCTTC.

The chain is built from TRBV19 and TRBJ2-7; D assignment may be TRBD1 or TRBD2 (5 bases each). The CDR3 length is 14 residues. The germline V and J ends were trimmed by 6 bases and 3 bases, with 15 bases remaining between them. Germline values: CDR1 LNHDA, CDR2 SQIVND (reference sequence). The CDR3 is CASSEGRGDYEQYF. The DNA for the CDR3 is TGTGCCAGTAGCGAGGGACGAGGAGACTACGAGCAGTACTTC. Variable domain in full (rest from reference TRBV19 and TRBJ2-7): DGGITQSPKYLFRKEGQNVTLSCEQNLNHDAMYWYRQDPGQGLRLIYYSQIVNDFQKGDIAEGYSVSREKKESFPLTVTSAQKNPTAFYLCASSEGRGDYEQYFGPGTRLTVT.

This clone was counted between two and nine times. The chain couples TRBV27 to TRBJ1-1; D is unclear. V was pared by 2 bases and J by 0 bases, with 10 bases between. The germline V gene has CDR1 MNHEY and CDR2 SMNVEV (reference sequence). This CDR3 has 15 amino acids. The CDR3 loop reads CASSLIGSMNTEAFF. The CDR3 coding sequence is TGTGCCAGCAGTTTAATAGGCAGTATGAACACTGAAGCTTTCTTT.

The CDR3 DNA reads TGCGCCAGCGTCTTCGGGAGTACGGGGTACAATGAGCAGTTCTTC. This codes for CASVFGSTGYNEQFF. The chain carries TRBV23-1 and TRBJ2-1, with D possibly matching TRBD2 (6 bases). TRBV23-1 is designated an ORF whose function remains uncertain. The germline V and J ends were trimmed by 8 bases and 4 bases, with 18 bases remaining between them. This CDR3 is built from 15 residues.

The V gene is TRBV5-5, the J gene TRBJ2-7; 9 nucleotides align to TRBD2. The CDR3 covers 17 residues. V dropped 1 base and J dropped 1; count of bases not matched to a gene: 9. Germline loops: CDR1 SGHKS, CDR2 YYEKEE (reference sequence). CDR3 residues: CASSLYLAGTFSYEQYF. The CDR3 DNA sequence: TGTGCCAGCAGCTTGTACCTAGCGGGAACTTTTTCCTACGAGCAGTACTTC. The whole variable domain, remainder taken from reference TRBV5-5 and TRBJ2-7, is DAGVTQSPTHLIKTRGQQVTLRCSPISGHKSVSWYQQVLGQGPQFIFQYYEKEERGRGNFPDRFSARQFPNYSSELNVNALLLGDSALYLCASSLYLAGTFSYEQYFGPGTRLTVT.

There are a few counts of this clone. The V and J genes are TRBV28 and TRBJ1-1, with D possibly being TRBD1 (5 bases). V was cut by 10 bases and J by 2 bases, with 8 bases left in between. Germline CDR1 reads MDHEN; CDR2 reads SYDVKM. The CDR3 loop spans 11 amino acids. The CDR3 DNA reads as TGTGCCACCAGGGAAAACACTGAAGCTTTCTTT. It codes for CATRENTEAFF. The variable domain in full, with the rest retrieved from reference TRBV28 and TRBJ1-1, is DVKVTQSSRYLVKRTGEKVFLECVQDMDHENMFWYRQDPGLGLRLIYFSYDVKMKEKGDIPEGYSVSREKKERFSLILESASTNQTSMYLCATRENTEAFFGQGTRLTVV.

This chain connects TRBV9 to TRBJ2-1; perhaps TRBD1 as D (6 bases). This CDR3 has 14 residues. V gave up 3 bases and J gave up 4 bases, with 11 bases separating them. The germline gives CDR1 SGDLS, CDR2 YYNGEE. The CDR3 region is CASSAQGQYNEQFF. The CDR3 nucleotides read TGTGCCAGCAGCGCCCAGGGACAATACAATGAGCAGTTCTTC.

Worth noting for this clone: This likely comes from a read error, as the CDR3 has no conserved phenylalanine or tryptophan at its end. No DNA is shown, since the ends of the CDR3 on it are uncertain; the CDR3 is the one TCRdb lists. The chain has TRBV6-5 and TRBJ2-4; the table's D call, TRBD1, was not checked against the DNA. Per germline, CDR1 MNHEY and CDR2 SVGAGI. The CDR3 spans 15 residues, counting both ends. The CDR3 sequence is CASPRLLTVPFGPFE.

The V and J genes are TRBV9 and TRBJ2-7; D call uncertain. This CDR3 is 12 amino acids long. Germline V gene sequence: CDR1 SGDLS, CDR2 YYNGEE. The V end was cut by 4 bases, the J end by 3 bases, with 8 bases between. The CDR3 DNA reads as TGTGCCAGCAGCTCACAAAACTACGAGCAGTACTTC. Translation: CASSSQNYEQYF.

This clone has only one observation. Here the CDR3 reads CASGRPYPGTLKRSDTQYF. The CDR3 nucleotides are TGTGCCAGCGGAAGACCATACCCAGGGACTTTAAAACGGTCAGATACGCAGTATTTT. The V call is TRBV27, the J call TRBJ2-3; the D gene is possibly TRBD2 (6 bases). Germline V CDR1 and CDR2: MNHEY, SMNVEV (reference sequence). Trimming left V 8 bases short and J 4 bases short, with 31 bases between. This CDR3 region has 19 residues.

The genes are TRBV2 and TRBJ1-1; the D gene is possibly TRBD1 (5 bases). Trimming cost V 10 bases and J 8 bases, with 8 bases left between them. This CDR3 spans 9 amino acids. Germline V gene data show CDR1 as SNHLY and CDR2 as FYNNEI. In DNA form, the CDR3 reads TGTGCCAACCGGGACGAAGCTTTCTTT. This gives the protein CANRDEAFF.

The chain recombines TRBV7-6 with TRBJ1-2; a weak D match, TRBD1 (5 bases). Germline lookup yields CDR1 SGHVS and CDR2 FNYEAQ. The germline V and J ends were trimmed by 3 bases and 3 bases, with 11 bases remaining between them. The CDR3 contains 14 residues. DNA for the CDR3: TGTGCCAGCAGCTTTGGGGCGGGAGACTATGGCTACACCTTC. This gives the protein CASSFGAGDYGYTF.

About this clone: Germline is not matched at one junction end, which may reflect a read error. V and J are TRBV7-6 and TRBJ2-7; 9 bases line up with TRBD1. Germline values: CDR1 SGHVS, CDR2 FNYEAQ. This CDR3 is 14 amino acids long. CDR3 residues: CASSLAGTGNEQYF. The CDR3 DNA follows: TGTGCCAGCAGCCTAGCCGGGACAGGGAACGAGCAGTACTTC. Complete variable domain (other parts from reference TRBV7-6 and TRBJ2-7): GAGVSQSPRYKVTKRGQDVALRCDPISGHVSLYWYRQALGQGPEFLTYFNYEAQQDKSGLPNDRFSAERPEGSISTLTIQRTEQRDSAMYRCASSLAGTGNEQYFGPGTRLTVT.

The chain carries TRBV7-8 and TRBJ2-1; 7 bases align to TRBD2. This CDR3 region has 15 residues. V trimming: 3 bases; J trimming: 0 bases; junction bases outside the gene matches: 2. The germline CDR1 and CDR2 sequences are SGHVS and FQNEAQ. The CDR3 DNA is TGTGCCAGCAGCTTGGGGGGGTACTCCTACAATGAGCAGTTCTTC. This codes for CASSLGGYSYNEQFF.

The gene calls are TRBV7-2 and TRBJ2-1, with D unclear. CDR1 is SGHTA and CDR2 is FQGNSA in the germline V gene. V was cut by 3 bases and J by 6 bases, with 9 bases left in between. This CDR3 is built from 13 residues. CDR3 protein: CASSFVRPNEQFF. CDR3 sequence (DNA): TGTGCCAGCAGCTTTGTGCGGCCCAATGAGCAGTTCTTC.

The V and J genes are TRBV5-1 and TRBJ1-2; D is undetermined. This CDR3 has 16 amino acids. Trimming left V 0 bases short and J 2 bases short, with 14 bases between. The germline CDR1 and CDR2 sequences are SGHRS and YFSETQ. The CDR3 reads CASSLEVAATNYGYTF. The DNA of the CDR3 is TGCGCCAGCAGCTTGGAAGTAGCAGCCACCAACTATGGCTACACCTTC.

V usage is TRBV4-2 and J usage is TRBJ2-3; 8 bases align to TRBD2. Trimming cost V 3 bases and J 1 base; bases outside gene matches: 3. Germline V gene sequence: CDR1 LGHNA, CDR2 YNFKEQ. This CDR3 is 15 amino acids long. CDR3 region: CASSHRREGTDTQYF. The DNA of the CDR3 is TGTGCCAGCAGCCATAGGCGGGAGGGCACAGATACGCAGTATTTT.

As to this clone: Within the sample, other DNA sequences also encode this same CDR3. The chain is built from TRBV4-1 and TRBJ2-1; a possible D gene is TRBD2 (6 bases). CDR3 size: 16 residues. V shed 0 bases and J shed 4 bases, with 13 bases lying between them. Germline assignment: CDR1 MGHRA and CDR2 YSYEKL. The CDR3 here is CASSQDRRERYNEQFF. The CDR3 nucleotides read TGCGCCAGCAGCCAAGATCGGAGGGAGAGATACAATGAGCAGTTCTTC.

The J gene is TRBJ2-5, the V gene TRBV7-2, with D tentatively TRBD2 (5 bases). This CDR3 is 15 amino acids long. Germline V gene lookup returns CDR1 SGHTA and CDR2 FQGNSA. The ends were cut back, 2 bases at V and 2 bases at J, with 12 bases in the middle. CDR3 DNA: TGTGCCAGCAGCTTATCAGTCCGGGAACAAGAGACCCAGTACTTC. Translating it yields CASSLSVREQETQYF.

The genes are TRBV30 and TRBJ2-7; 7 bases map to TRBD1. Per the germline V gene, CDR1 is GTSNPN and CDR2 is SVGIG (reference sequence). The CDR3 covers 14 residues. V shed 0 bases and J 2 bases; nucleotides not matched to a gene: 4. The CDR3 loop is CAWSVYRGPYEQYF. The DNA of the CDR3 is TGTGCCTGGAGTGTCTACAGGGGTCCCTACGAGCAGTACTTC.

As regards this clone: The junction departs from germline at one end; a sequencing error may be responsible. The chain couples TRBV4-3 to TRBJ1-1; tentatively, D is TRBD1 (5 bases). This CDR3 is 14 amino acids long. CDR1 and CDR2 from the germline V gene are LGHNA and YSLEER. The CDR3 spells CATSRDGLNTEAFF. The CDR3 DNA follows: TGCGCCACCAGCAGGGACGGTCTGAACACTGAAGCTTTCTTT.

The chain carries TRBV29-1 and TRBJ2-1; the D is unclear. In germline, CDR1 is SQVTM, CDR2 ANQGSEA. This CDR3 is built from 10 residues. V was pared by 4 bases and J by 11 bases, with 9 bases between. CDR3 loop: CSVGDPKQFF. CDR3 DNA sequence: TGCAGCGTTGGTGACCCGAAGCAGTTCTTC.